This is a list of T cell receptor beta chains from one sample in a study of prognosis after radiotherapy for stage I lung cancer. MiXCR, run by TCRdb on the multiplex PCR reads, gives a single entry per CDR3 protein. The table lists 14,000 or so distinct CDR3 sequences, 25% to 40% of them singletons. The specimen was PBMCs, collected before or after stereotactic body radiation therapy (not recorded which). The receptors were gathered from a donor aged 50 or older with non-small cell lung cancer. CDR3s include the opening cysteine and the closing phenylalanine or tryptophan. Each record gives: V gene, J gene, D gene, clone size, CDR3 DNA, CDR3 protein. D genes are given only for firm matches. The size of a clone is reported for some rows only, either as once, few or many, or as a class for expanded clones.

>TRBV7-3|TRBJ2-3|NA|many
TGTGCCAGCAGCTTAGGGCAGGGTAGCACAGATACGCAGTATTTT
CASSLGQGSTDTQYF
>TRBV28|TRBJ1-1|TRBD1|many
TGTGCCAGCAATACACAGGGGGCCGCTTTCTTT
CASNTQGAAFF
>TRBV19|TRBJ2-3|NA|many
TGTGCCAGTAGTATACTAGCTAACCAGGGAGATACGCAGTATTTT
CASSILANQGDTQYF
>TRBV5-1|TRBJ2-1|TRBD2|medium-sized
TGCGCCAGCATCCTTTCTGCGGGAGGGCCGGGTGAGCAGTTCTTC
CASILSAGGPGEQFF
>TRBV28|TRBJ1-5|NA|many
TGTGCCAGCAACGACAGGCAACATCAGCCCCAGCATTTT
CASNDRQHQPQHF
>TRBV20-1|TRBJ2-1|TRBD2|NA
TGCAGTGCTAGAGGGGCACTAGCGGAAAACTACAATGAGCAGTTCTTC
CSARGALAENYNEQFF
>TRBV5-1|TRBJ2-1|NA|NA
TGCGCCAGCAGGGCGGAAAGGGTAACTGATCAGTTCTTC
CASRAERVTDQFF
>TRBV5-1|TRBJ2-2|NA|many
TGCGCCAGCAGCTTCGTACCATTCCAGAACACCGGAGAGCTGTTTTTT
CASSFVPFQNTGELFF
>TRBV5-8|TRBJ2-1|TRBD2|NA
TGTGCCAGCAGCTTGGGACTAGCGGGAAACAATGAGCAGTTCTTC
CASSLGLAGNNEQFF
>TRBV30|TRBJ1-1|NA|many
TGTGCCTGGAGTTCTTACCAAACCGACGGAGGCCCTGAAGCTTTCTTT
CAWSSYQTDGGPEAFF
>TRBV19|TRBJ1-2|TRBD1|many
TGTGCCAGTAGGGAGACAGGGGTTAACTATGGCTACACCTTC
CASRETGVNYGYTF
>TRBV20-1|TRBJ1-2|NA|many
TGCAGTGCTAGAGGACTAAGGGCTGACTATGGCTACACCTTC
CSARGLRADYGYTF
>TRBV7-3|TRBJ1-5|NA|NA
TGTGCCCAGCCGATCGGTACCTCAGTGGTAGTCAATCAGCCCCAGCATTTT
CAQPIGTSVVVNQPQHF
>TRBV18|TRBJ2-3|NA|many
TGTGCCAGCTCACTCGGCGGCCGGCCCACAGATACGCAGTATTTT
CASSLGGRPTDTQYF
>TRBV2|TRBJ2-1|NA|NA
TGTGCCAGAGACAACTACAATGAGCAGTTCTTC
CARDNYNEQFF
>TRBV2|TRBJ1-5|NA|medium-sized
TGTGCCAGCAGTAGACACAGCGGTCAGCCCCAGCATTTT
CASSRHSGQPQHF
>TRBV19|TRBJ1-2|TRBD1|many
TGTGCCAGTAGTCGTGGAAGGGACAGATACATCGACATCTATGGCTACACCTTC
CASSRGRDRYIDIYGYTF
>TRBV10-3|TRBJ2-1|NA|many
TGTGCCACCCAGGGGCGGGATTATAACAATGAGCAGTTCTTC
CATQGRDYNNEQFF
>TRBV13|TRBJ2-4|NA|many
TGTGCCAGCAGCTTAGGCCCCGGGTGCGCGCGACTACTAGCCAAAAACATTCAGTACTTC
CASSLGPGCARLLAKNIQYF
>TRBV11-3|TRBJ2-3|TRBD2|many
TGTGCCAGCAGCTCCTCCACGGGACTAGCGGGAGACCCAGATACGCAGTATTTT
CASSSSTGLAGDPDTQYF
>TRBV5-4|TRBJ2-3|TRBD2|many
TGTGCCAGCAGCTTGGGTAGCGGGAGCACAGATACGCAGTATTTT
CASSLGSGSTDTQYF
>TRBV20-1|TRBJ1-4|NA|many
TGCAGTGCTAGTAGGGGACAAGGAGGAAAACTGTTTTTT
CSASRGQGGKLFF
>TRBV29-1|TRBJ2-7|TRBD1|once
TGCAGCGCGACACAGGGGGCAGGGCACTACGAGCTGTACTTC
CSATQGAGHYELYF
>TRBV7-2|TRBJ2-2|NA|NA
TGTGCCAGCAGCTCGTACACCGTGGAGCTGTTTTTC
CASSSYTVELFF
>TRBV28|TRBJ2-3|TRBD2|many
TGTGCCAGCACCCCGGGAGGGAGCACAGATACGCAGTATTTT
CASTPGGSTDTQYF
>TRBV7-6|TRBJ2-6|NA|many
TGTGCCAGCAGCCACAGTGGGGCCAACGTCCTGACTTTC
CASSHSGANVLTF
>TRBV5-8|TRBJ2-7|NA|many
TGTGCCAGCAGCGAAAGCTCCTACGAGCAGTACTTC
CASSESSYEQYF
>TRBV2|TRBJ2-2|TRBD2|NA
TGTGCCAGCAGTGAAATACTAGCGGGAGGGTACACCGGGGAGATGTTTTTT
CASSEILAGGYTGEMFF
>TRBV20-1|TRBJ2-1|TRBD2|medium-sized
TGCAGTGCTAGGACAGATGGGACTAGCGGGAAATACAATGAGCAGTTCTTC
CSARTDGTSGKYNEQFF
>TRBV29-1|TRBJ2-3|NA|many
TGCAGCGTGATGCTTTTTGTGCAATCAGATACGCAGTATTTT
CSVMLFVQSDTQYF
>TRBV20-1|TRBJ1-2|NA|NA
TGCAGTGCTGACCCCCTGGAGGGGGGTTATAACTATGGCTACACCTTC
CSADPLEGGYNYGYTF
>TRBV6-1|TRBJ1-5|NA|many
TGTGCCAGCGATCTGGATAATAGCAATCAGCCCCAGCATTTT
CASDLDNSNQPQHF
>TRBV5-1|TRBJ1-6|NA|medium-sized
TGCGCCAGCAGCTTGGAAAGCAGGTTTAGCTCCTATAATTCACCCCTCCACTTT
CASSLESRFSSYNSPLHF
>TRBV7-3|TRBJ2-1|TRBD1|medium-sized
TGTGCCAGCAGCTCCACAGGGGCCTCTATCAATGAGCAGTTCTTC
CASSSTGASINEQFF
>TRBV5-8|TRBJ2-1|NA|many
TGTGCCAGCAGCGCCCGCCCGGGGGCCTACGGAGAGCAGTTCTTC
CASSARPGAYGEQFF
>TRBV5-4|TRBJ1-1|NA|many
TGTGCCAGCAGCTTGAAGGAGGGGGGTAGGGCTGAAGCTTTCTTT
CASSLKEGGRAEAFF
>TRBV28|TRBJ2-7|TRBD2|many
TGTGCCAGCACCACCGGGACTAGTAACGAGCAGTACTTC
CASTTGTSNEQYF
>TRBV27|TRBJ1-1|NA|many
TGTGCCAGCAGCCTTTACCCGGGACAAACCGAAGCTTTCTTT
CASSLYPGQTEAFF
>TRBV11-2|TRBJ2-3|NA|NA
TGTGCCAGCAGCCCACTTTCCTCAGATACGCAGTATTTT
CASSPLSSDTQYF
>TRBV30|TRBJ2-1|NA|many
TGTGCCTGGACCCAGCTGAACTTATACAATGAGCAGTTCTTC
CAWTQLNLYNEQFF
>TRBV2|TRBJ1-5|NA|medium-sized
TGTGCCAGCAGTGCGGACGGAGATCAGCCCCAGCATTTT
CASSADGDQPQHF
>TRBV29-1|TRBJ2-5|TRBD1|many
TGCAGCGGGGGACAGGGTGGAGAGGAGACCCAGTACTTC
CSGGQGGEETQYF
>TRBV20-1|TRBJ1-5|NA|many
TGCAGTGCTAGTATCTCGACGGTGAATAGCAATCAGCCCCAGCATTTT
CSASISTVNSNQPQHF
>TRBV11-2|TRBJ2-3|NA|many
TGTGCCAGCAGCCCATTTGGGGACAGCACAGATACGCAGTATTTT
CASSPFGDSTDTQYF
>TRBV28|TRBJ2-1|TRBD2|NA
TGTGCCAGCAGTTTGGGTATGACGGGAGGCGGTAATTACAATGAGCAGTTCTTT
CASSLGMTGGGNYNEQFF
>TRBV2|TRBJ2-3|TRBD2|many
TGTGCCAGCAGTGGGACTAGCGTATACACAGATACGCAGTATTTT
CASSGTSVYTDTQYF
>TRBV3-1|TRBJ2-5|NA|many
TGTGCCAGCAGCCAAGAGGGGGGTCGGACCCAGTACTTC
CASSQEGGRTQYF
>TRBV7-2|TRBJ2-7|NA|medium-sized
TGTGCCAGCAGCTTAGCGAGGCGGGCCGAGCAGTACTTC
CASSLARRAEQYF
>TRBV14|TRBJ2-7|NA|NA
TGTGCCAGCAGCATTGGACAGCGAATATACGAGCAGTACTTC
CASSIGQRIYEQYF
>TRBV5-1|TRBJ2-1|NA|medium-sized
TGCGCCAGCAGCTTAAGCGCCCAGTCCTACAATGAGCAGTTCTTC
CASSLSAQSYNEQFF
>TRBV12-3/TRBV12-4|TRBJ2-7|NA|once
TGTGCCAGCAGTTTGGTTGGCACGGAAGAGCAGTACTTC
CASSLVGTEEQYF
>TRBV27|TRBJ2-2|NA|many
TGTGCCAGCAGCACAGGGCACACCGGGGAGCTGTTTTTT
CASSTGHTGELFF
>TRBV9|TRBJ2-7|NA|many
TGTGCCAGAAAAGTCCATGAGCAGTACTTC
CARKVHEQYF
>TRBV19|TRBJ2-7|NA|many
TGTGCCAGTAGTATCGGGCAGGGTGGTCACGAGCAGTACTTC
CASSIGQGGHEQYF
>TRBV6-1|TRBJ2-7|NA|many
TGTGCCAGCAGTGGCCATGCTGTGGGACTTTCCTACGAGCAGTACTTC
CASSGHAVGLSYEQYF
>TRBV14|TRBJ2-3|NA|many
TGTGCCAGCAGCCAAGACCGACTAAGCAATACGCAGTATTTT
CASSQDRLSNTQYF
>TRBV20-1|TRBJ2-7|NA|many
TGCAGTGCTAGAGACCTAAGCGCCCAGGCCTACGAGCAGTACTTC
CSARDLSAQAYEQYF